These T cell receptor beta chains were read from a single sample in a study of blood T cell repertoires in COVID-19. The data were produced by immunoSEQ multiplex PCR, yet TCRdb's version contains in-frame clones alone and is incomplete. This sample has more than 250,000 clones, with approximately 84% found just once. Sequencing was carried out using peripheral blood. The receptor source for this set is a human donor in a cohort sampled during active COVID-19. Both conserved end residues are part of each CDR3. A D gene is named only where the DNA matches it firmly. Clone size is stated in some rows and not others, as once, few, many or a class when expanded.

abundance,d_gene,v_gene,j_gene,CDR3nt,CDR3aa
.,.,TRBV5-1,TRBJ2-3,TGCGCCAGCAGCGCCTCCTTGAGCGGACTTACGCAGTATTTT,CASSASLSGLTQYF
.,.,TRBV5-6,TRBJ1-1,TGTGCCAGCAGCTTGGCTGGGGGCGGGGAAGCTTTCTTT,CASSLAGGGEAFF
.,TRBD1,TRBV18,TRBJ1-2,TGTGCCAGCTCAGAGGACCAAAACAGGGGCTATGGCTACACCTTC,CASSEDQNRGYGYTF
.,.,TRBV5-3,TRBJ2-6,TGTGCCAGAAGCACTAGGTGGGATGGGGCCAACGTCCTGACTTTC,CARSTRWDGANVLTF
.,.,TRBV7-6,TRBJ1-2,TGTGCCAGCAGCTTAGATTACGGGGGGGCTGATGGCTACACCTTC,CASSLDYGGADGYTF
.,TRBD2,TRBV24-1,TRBJ2-1,TGTGCCACCAGTGGGACTAGCGGGAGCTATGAGCAGTTCTTC,CATSGTSGSYEQFF
.,.,TRBV5-1,TRBJ1-1,TGCGCCAGCAGCCCTCGAGGGATGAACACTGAAGCTTTCTTT,CASSPRGMNTEAFF
.,.,TRBV4-1,TRBJ2-1,TGCGCCAGCAGCCAAGTTACCCGAGGGGAGCAGTTCTTC,CASSQVTRGEQFF
.,.,TRBV6-2/TRBV6-3,TRBJ1-4,TGTGCCAGCAGTTACTCAGGACAGCTTAATGAAAAACTGTTTTTT,CASSYSGQLNEKLFF
.,.,TRBV7-6,TRBJ2-1,TGTGCCAGCAGGCGGGGCGTAGGTTCCTACAATGAGCAGTTCTTC,CASRRGVGSYNEQFF
.,.,TRBV19,TRBJ1-5,TGTGCCAGTAGTATTAGGGGACAGCCCCAGCATTTT,CASSIRGQPQHF
.,.,TRBV25-1,TRBJ2-1,TGTGCCAGCAGTGAATCGGGTACATACAATGAGCAGTTCTTC,CASSESGTYNEQFF
once,.,TRBV19,TRBJ1-2,TGTGCCAGTAGTTTGGGAGGGAGTAACTATGGCTACACCTTC,CASSLGGSNYGYTF
.,TRBD1,TRBV7-9,TRBJ2-7,TGTGCCAGCAGCTTAGCGGGGACAGGGTACGAGCAGTACTTC,CASSLAGTGYEQYF
.,.,TRBV13,TRBJ1-1,TGTGCCAGCAGCTGGGGGGGAGACACTGAAGCTTTCTTT,CASSWGGDTEAFF
.,TRBD2,TRBV5-4,TRBJ2-7,TGTGCCAGCAGTATAAGCGGGAGGGCGACCTACGAGCAGTACTTC,CASSISGRATYEQYF
.,.,TRBV18,TRBJ1-4,TGTGCCAGCTCACCTCAGAAAGGGGGTGAAAAACTGTTTTTT,CASSPQKGGEKLFF
.,.,TRBV19,TRBJ2-1,TGTGCCAGTAGTATTAAATCCAGCGCCTACAATGAGCAGTTCTTC,CASSIKSSAYNEQFF
.,TRBD2,TRBV6-4,TRBJ2-3,TGTGCCAGCAGTGGGGCTAGCGGGGGAAGGAATACGCAGTATTTT,CASSGASGGRNTQYF
few,TRBD1,TRBV19,TRBJ1-5,TGTGCCAGTAGCGGCAGGGGGAACGGCAATCAGCCCCAGCATTTT,CASSGRGNGNQPQHF
.,.,TRBV7-8,TRBJ2-5,TGTGCCAGCAGCTCGAATTGGGCCCCGACGGATGACCAAGAGACCCAGTACTTC,CASSSNWAPTDDQETQYF
.,TRBD2,TRBV5-5,TRBJ2-5,TGTGCCAGCAGCCCCAGGGTAGCGGGATTTGTGGAGACCCAGTACTTC,CASSPRVAGFVETQYF
.,.,TRBV7-6,TRBJ2-2,TGTGCCAGCAGCTTAGCACAGGGTACCGGGGAGCTGTTTTTT,CASSLAQGTGELFF
.,TRBD2,TRBV5-4,TRBJ2-5,TGTGCCAGCAGCTTTGGGGGGGTTGAGACCCAGTACTTC,CASSFGGVETQYF
.,.,TRBV3-1/TRBV3-2,TRBJ1-6,TGTGCCAGCAGCGCACGAACAGGGTTTGGTAATTCACCCCTCCACTTT,CASSARTGFGNSPLHF
.,TRBD1,TRBV6-5,TRBJ2-7,TGTGCCAGCAGTCGCGGACAGGGAGTCTTCGAGCAGTACTTC,CASSRGQGVFEQYF
.,TRBD1,TRBV28,TRBJ1-1,TGTGCCAGCAGTTATTCCGGACAGGGGGCGTATAGTCAAGCTTTCTTT,CASSYSGQGAYSQAFF
.,.,TRBV28,TRBJ2-3,TGTGCCAGCAACTTTGGGCCCGCGAACACAGATACGCAGTATTTT,CASNFGPANTDTQYF
.,.,TRBV5-6,TRBJ2-7,TGTGCCAGCAGCCGGGGTAGAAGCTACGAGCAGTACTTC,CASSRGRSYEQYF
.,.,TRBV7-2,TRBJ1-1,TGTGCCAGCACTTTTTGGGACATCCGCGAAGCTTTCTTT,CASTFWDIREAFF
.,TRBD1,TRBV6-5,TRBJ2-1,TGTGCCAGCAGAACCGACAGGGTTTCCTACAATGAGCAGTTCTTC,CASRTDRVSYNEQFF
.,.,TRBV4-2,TRBJ2-4,TGTGCCAGCAGCCAAGATCCCCCAGGGATGGCCAAAAACATTCAGTACTTC,CASSQDPPGMAKNIQYF
few,TRBD1,TRBV10-1,TRBJ2-5,TGCGCCAGCAGTGACCCGGGACAGTCGGAGACCCAGTACTTC,CASSDPGQSETQYF
.,TRBD1,TRBV6-1,TRBJ1-2,TGTGCCAGCAGTGAAGTGACCGTCTATGGCAGGGGGGACCAGGACTATGGCTACACCTTC,CASSEVTVYGRGDQDYGYTF
.,TRBD1,TRBV5-4,TRBJ1-2,TGTGCCAGCAGCGGAGGGGGGACAGGGGGCGTCTACTATGGCTACACCTTC,CASSGGGTGGVYYGYTF
few,.,TRBV7-9,TRBJ2-3,TGTGCCAGCAGCTTCGGGCGGACAGACACAGATACGCAGTATTTT,CASSFGRTDTDTQYF
.,.,TRBV18,TRBJ1-2,TGTGCCAGCTCACGCAGTGAGGGATGGAGCTACACCTTC,CASSRSEGWSYTF
.,.,TRBV7-2,TRBJ2-7,TGTGCCAGCAGCTTAAGCTTTGCGGGCGCGCTCTACGAGCAGTACTTC,CASSLSFAGALYEQYF
.,.,TRBV10-3,TRBJ2-3,TGTGCCATTGGATCCGGAACGGGATCTCAAGATACGCAGTATTTT,CAIGSGTGSQDTQYF
.,.,TRBV7-8,TRBJ1-3,TGTGCCAGCAGCTTAATGCAGTTACCTTCAGGAAACACCATATATTTT,CASSLMQLPSGNTIYF
.,.,TRBV5-4,TRBJ2-1,TGTGCCAGCAGCTTACAGGGCCCTGCTGGGGAGCAGTTCTTC,CASSLQGPAGEQFF
.,.,TRBV2,TRBJ2-7,TGTGCCAGCAGTCAGGGCGACGAGCAGTACTTC,CASSQGDEQYF
.,TRBD2,TRBV6-6,TRBJ2-7,TGTGCCAGCAGTTACCCGCGGGGGTTCGAGCAGTACTTC,CASSYPRGFEQYF
.,.,TRBV27,TRBJ2-1,TGTGCCAGCAGTTTAAACAGGGCGTACAATGAGCAGTTCTTC,CASSLNRAYNEQFF
.,.,TRBV28,TRBJ1-2,TGTGCCAGCAGCCCGTTTCCCTCGGGCTACACCTTC,CASSPFPSGYTF
few,.,TRBV11-2,TRBJ1-4,TGTGCCAGCAGCCGGGGAGCTACAACTAATGAAAAACTGTTTTTT,CASSRGATTNEKLFF
.,.,TRBV21-1,TRBJ2-3,TGTGCCAGCAGCGAGGCGGGGGGAAGCACAGATACGCAGTATTTT,CASSEAGGSTDTQYF
.,.,TRBV7-9,TRBJ2-1,TGTGCCAGCACCCATCCTATGTTGGACAATCAGTTCTTC,CASTHPMLDNQFF
.,.,TRBV2,TRBJ1-1,TGTGCCAGCAGTGACCGACAGGAACTTGAAGCTTTCTTT,CASSDRQELEAFF
.,TRBD1,TRBV5-8,TRBJ2-3,TGTGCCAGCAGCTTGGGGTTACCGGGACAGGTCACAGATACGCAGTATTTT,CASSLGLPGQVTDTQYF
few,.,TRBV23-1,TRBJ2-7,TGCGCCAGCCCACAGGGTGCTCCCTCCTACGAGCAGTACTTC,CASPQGAPSYEQYF
.,TRBD2,TRBV19,TRBJ2-1,TGTGCCAGTAGAGGGGCATCAGCGGGAGATAATGAGCAGTTCTTC,CASRGASAGDNEQFF
.,TRBD1,TRBV5-8,TRBJ1-3,TGTGCCAGCAGCAGAGGGACAGGAATCACTGGAAACACCATATATTTT,CASSRGTGITGNTIYF